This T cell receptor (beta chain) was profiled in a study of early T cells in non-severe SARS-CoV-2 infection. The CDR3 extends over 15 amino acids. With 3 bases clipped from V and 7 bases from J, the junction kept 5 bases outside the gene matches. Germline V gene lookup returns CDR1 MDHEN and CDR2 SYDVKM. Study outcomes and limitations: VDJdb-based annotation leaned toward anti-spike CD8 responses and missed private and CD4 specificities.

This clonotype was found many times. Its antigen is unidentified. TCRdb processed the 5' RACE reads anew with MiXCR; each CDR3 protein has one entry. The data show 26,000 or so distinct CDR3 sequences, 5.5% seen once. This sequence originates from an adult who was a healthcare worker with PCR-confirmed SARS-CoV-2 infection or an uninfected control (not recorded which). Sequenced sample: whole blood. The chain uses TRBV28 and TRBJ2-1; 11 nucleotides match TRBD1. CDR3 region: CASSLSGTGGNEQFF. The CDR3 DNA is TGTGCCAGCAGTTTGTCCGGGACAGGGGGAAATGAGCAGTTCTTC.